The next 30 T cell receptor beta chains were all read from a single sample in a study of OX40 agonist ivuxolimab in advanced cancers. Repertoires were generated with immunoSEQ multiplex PCR, while TCRdb's copy carries only in-frame clones and drops some. The data hold 40,000 to 65,000 clones, with nearly 90% observed a single time. Sequences were derived from CD4+ or CD8+ T cells sorted from blood, sampled in a trial of the OX40 agonist ivuxolimab. These receptors were taken from an adult with an advanced solid tumor such as melanoma, head and neck, liver or kidney cancer.

The chain couples TRBV2 to TRBJ1-2, with 9 bases matching TRBD1. This CDR3 comprises 15 residues. Germline V gene lookup returns CDR1 SNHLY and CDR2 FYNNEI. Losses at the gene ends were 1 base for V and 8 bases for J; bases not matched to a gene: 8. The CDR3 region is CASSEEWTGARGYTF. CDR3 in DNA: TGTGCCAGCAGTGAAGAATGGACAGGGGCTCGCGGCTACACCTTC.

CDR3 residues: CAGNVGGTDTQYF. CDR3 nucleotide sequence: TGTGCCGGCAACGTGGGGGGCACAGATACGCAGTATTTT. The V gene is TRBV6-1, the J gene TRBJ2-3, with D tentatively TRBD1 or TRBD2 (5 bases each). Germline assignment: CDR1 MNHNS and CDR2 SASEGT. Deletions cut 11 bases from V and 1 base from J, with 13 bases between. The CDR3 loop spans 13 amino acids.

This clone was seen a handful of times. The rearrangement uses TRBV6-1 and TRBJ1-1, with 8 bases aligning to TRBD1. This CDR3 has 14 amino acids. Looked up from germline, CDR1 is MNHNS and CDR2 is SASEGT. The trim removed 7 bases at V and 4 bases at J, leaving 8 bases unmatched. The CDR3 reads CASTTGQGGTEAFF. Here the CDR3 DNA reads TGTGCCAGCACCACAGGACAGGGAGGCACTGAAGCTTTCTTT.

CDR3 nucleotides: TGCGCCAGCAGCTTGATAGACGGCATTCAGTACTTC. Translated, it gives CASSLIDGIQYF. V usage is TRBV5-1 and J usage is TRBJ2-4; D remains ambiguous. Germline V gene data show CDR1 as SGHRS and CDR2 as YFSETQ. This CDR3 comprises 12 residues. Trimming removed 1 base from V and 9 bases from J, with 8 bases in between.

This clone was observed once. The chain employs TRBV6-5 and TRBJ1-1; D possibly corresponds to TRBD1 (5 bases). The CDR3 has 13 residues. The germline V gene has CDR1 MNHEY and CDR2 SVGAGI. Deletions cut 2 bases from V and 5 bases from J, with 9 bases between. CDR3 nucleotide sequence: TGTGCCAGCAGTTACCCGGGGCGAACTGAAGCTTTCTTT. This codes for CASSYPGRTEAFF.

The chain carries TRBV18 and TRBJ2-3; D might be TRBD1 (5 bases). Germline CDR1 reads KGHSH; CDR2 reads LQKENI. The CDR3 spans 14 residues. V was shortened by 0 bases and J by 2 bases, with 6 bases between the two germline ends. The CDR3 DNA reads TGTGCCAGCTCACCACCGACAGTCACAGATACGCAGTATTTT. This encodes CASSPPTVTDTQYF.

Here the CDR3 reads CASSKGPAAEAFF. The CDR3 coding sequence is TGTGCCAGCTCTAAGGGCCCCGCGGCTGAAGCTTTCTTT. The V and J genes are TRBV18 and TRBJ1-1; the D is unclear. CDR1 is KGHSH, CDR2 LQKENI, per germline. The CDR3 is 13 amino acids. Trimming left V 6 bases short and J 6 bases short, with 14 bases between. Complete variable domain (other parts from reference TRBV18 and TRBJ1-1): NAGVMQNPRHLVRRRGQEARLRCSPMKGHSHVYWYRQLPEEGLKFMVYLQKENIIDESGMPKERFSAEFPKEGPSILRIQQVVRGDSAAYFCASSKGPAAEAFFGQGTRLTVV.

The chain recombines TRBV7-9 with TRBJ1-2, with TRBD1 as a possible D gene (5 bases). The CDR3 contains 14 residues. Trimming pared 5 bases from V and 8 bases from J, leaving 18 bases between. Germline V CDR1 and CDR2: SEHNR, FQNEAQ (reference sequence). In DNA form, the CDR3 reads TGTGCCAGCAGCACCAGACAGAACCTCTGGGGCTACACCTTC. This codes for CASSTRQNLWGYTF.

The rearrangement uses TRBV19 and TRBJ1-2; 8 bases agree with TRBD1. In germline, CDR1 is LNHDA, CDR2 SQIVND (reference sequence). The CDR3 length is 16 residues. V shed 2 bases, J shed 4 bases, and the junction held 9 bases outside the gene matches. This chain's CDR3 is CASSILGSGGRYGYTF. CDR3 DNA: TGTGCCAGTAGTATATTGGGTTCAGGGGGCCGCTATGGCTACACCTTC.

This chain joins TRBV5-1 and TRBJ2-5; D not certain. The CDR3 consists of 13 residues. V lost 4 bases and J 5 bases, leaving 12 bases between the germline ends. The germline V gene has CDR1 SGHRS and CDR2 YFSETQ. Here the CDR3 DNA reads TGCGCCAGCAGCCCTCTCTCAGGCGAGACCCAGTACTTC. Its protein product is CASSPLSGETQYF.

The V and J genes are TRBV11-3 and TRBJ2-3; possible D gene TRBD2, 5 bases. Germline CDR1 reads SGHNT; CDR2 reads YENEEA. The V end was cut by 5 bases, the J end by 0 bases, with 12 bases between. The CDR3 totals 15 residues. The CDR3 sequence: CASSQSGLSTDTQYF. CDR3 sequence (DNA): TGTGCCAGCAGCCAGAGCGGACTCAGCACAGATACGCAGTATTTT. Full variable domain (rest looked up from reference TRBV11-3 and TRBJ2-3): EAGVVQSPRYKIIEKKQPVAFWCNPISGHNTLYWYLQNLGQGPELLIRYENEEAVDDSQLPKDRFSAERLKGVDSTLKIQPAELGDSAVYLCASSQSGLSTDTQYFGPGTRLTVL.

V and J are TRBV9 and TRBJ1-3, with D perhaps matching TRBD1 (6 bases). The CDR3 runs to 18 residues. The ends were cut back, 0 bases at V and 0 bases at J, with 16 bases in the middle. CDR1 and CDR2 from the germline V gene are SGDLS and YYNGEE. The CDR3 DNA follows: TGTGCCAGCAGCGTAGCGGCTGGCTTGGACAGCTCTGGAAACACCATATATTTT. This codes for CASSVAAGLDSSGNTIYF. The full variable domain, completed using reference TRBV9 and TRBJ1-3, is DSGVTQTPKHLITATGQRVTLRCSPRSGDLSVYWYQQSLDQGLQFLIQYYNGEERAKGNILERFSAQQFPDLHSELNLSSLELGDSALYFCASSVAAGLDSSGNTIYFGEGSWLTVV.

This chain joins TRBV15 and TRBJ2-1; D is unclear. The CDR3 length is 14 residues. The germline V and J ends were trimmed by 1 base and 0 bases, with 4 bases remaining between them. Germline V gene sequence: CDR1 LNHNV, CDR2 YYDKDF (reference sequence). CDR3 residues: CATSRGFSYNEQFF. The CDR3 DNA reads TGTGCCACCAGCAGAGGGTTCTCCTACAATGAGCAGTTCTTC.

This chain links TRBV5-1 with TRBJ2-6, with D possibly being TRBD1 (5 bases). CDR1 is SGHRS, CDR2 YFSETQ, per germline. Trimming pared 4 bases from V and 0 bases from J, leaving 11 bases between. The CDR3 is 16 amino acids. CDR3 coding DNA: TGCGCCAGCAGCCGACAACAGGACTCTGGGGCCAACGTCCTGACTTTC. It is translated as CASSRQQDSGANVLTF. The whole variable domain, remainder taken from reference TRBV5-1 and TRBJ2-6, is KAGVTQTPRYLIKTRGQQVTLSCSPISGHRSVSWYQQTPGQGLQFLFEYFSETQRNKGNFPGRFSGRQFSNSRSEMNVSTLELGDSALYLCASSRQQDSGANVLTFGAGSRLTVL.

This rearrangement joins TRBV18 to TRBJ2-3, with 9 bases lining up with TRBD2. The CDR3 contains 16 residues. CDR1 and CDR2 (germline): KGHSH, LQKENI. After removal of 1 base from V and 1 base from J, the junction contained 3 bases not matched to a gene. CDR3 in amino acids: CASSPQAGGGTDTQYF. Written as DNA, the CDR3 is TGTGCCAGCTCACCACAAGCGGGGGGAGGCACAGATACGCAGTATTTT.

This clone occurred a few times. This chain connects TRBV27 to TRBJ2-6; 9 positions agree with TRBD1. Germline CDR1 reads MNHEY; CDR2 reads SMNVEV (reference sequence). V trimming: 5 bases; J trimming: 0 bases; junction bases outside the gene matches: 8. The CDR3 is made up of 18 amino acids. The CDR3: CASSPGQGLLSGANVLTF. CDR3 sequence (DNA): TGTGCCAGCAGTCCGGGACAGGGCCTTCTCTCTGGGGCCAACGTCCTGACTTTC.

The J gene is TRBJ2-3, the V gene TRBV5-1; D is undetermined. Germline V gives CDR1 SGHRS, CDR2 YFSETQ. This CDR3 contains 14 residues. Deletions cut 0 bases from V and 0 bases from J, with 5 bases between. The CDR3 protein is CASSLDGSTDTQYF. CDR3 in DNA: TGCGCCAGCAGCTTGGACGGGAGCACAGATACGCAGTATTTT. The full variable domain, rest sourced from reference TRBV5-1 and TRBJ2-3, is KAGVTQTPRYLIKTRGQQVTLSCSPISGHRSVSWYQQTPGQGLQFLFEYFSETQRNKGNFPGRFSGRQFSNSRSEMNVSTLELGDSALYLCASSLDGSTDTQYFGPGTRLTVL.

In DNA form, the CDR3 reads TGTGCCAGCAGCCCCGGACCGCTGGGGGGAGAGACCCAGTACTTC. This codes for CASSPGPLGGETQYF. The chain employs TRBV7-6 and TRBJ2-5; D possibly corresponds to TRBD2 (6 bases). Trimming shortened V by 5 bases and J by 4 bases, and 17 bases separated the two germline ends. This CDR3 region has 15 residues. Per germline, CDR1 SGHVS and CDR2 FNYEAQ.

The chain recombines TRBV30 with TRBJ2-6; possibly TRBD2 for D (5 bases). The germline V gene encodes CDR1 GTSNPN and CDR2 SVGIG (reference sequence). V lost 3 bases, J lost 4 bases, and 13 bases lay in between. The CDR3 runs to 15 residues. The CDR3 sequence: CAWRPGKPGANVLTF. In DNA form, the CDR3 reads TGTGCCTGGAGACCCGGGAAACCCGGGGCCAACGTCCTGACTTTC. Full variable domain (outside the CDR3, taken from reference TRBV30 and TRBJ2-6): SQTIHQWPATLVQPVGSPLSLECTVEGTSNPNLYWYRQAAGRGLQLLFYSVGIGQISSEVPQNLSASRPQDRQFILSSKKLLLSDSGFYLCAWRPGKPGANVLTFGAGSRLTVL.

V is TRBV5-4 and J is TRBJ1-1; tentatively, D is TRBD1 (6 bases). Between the trimmed V and J ends, which lost 1 base and 5 bases, there was a span of 15 bases. In germline, CDR1 is SGHNT, CDR2 YYREEE (reference sequence). CDR3 length: 15 amino acids. CDR3 in DNA: TGTGCCAGCAGCTTGTGGATCGGGGGGCGGACTGAAGCTTTCTTT. Its protein is CASSLWIGGRTEAFF.

The CDR3 spells CASSLRGAAWGGTEAFF. The DNA for the CDR3 is TGTGCCAGCAGCTTACGCGGGGCCGCGTGGGGCGGCACTGAAGCTTTCTTT. V is TRBV7-9 and J is TRBJ1-1; possible D gene TRBD1, 5 bases. Trimming took off 2 bases at V and 4 bases at J, with 20 bases between the two ends. CDR3 length equals 17 residues. Germline loops: CDR1 SEHNR, CDR2 FQNEAQ (reference sequence).

This chain links TRBV30 with TRBJ2-6; TRBD1 matches 7 bases. Germline lookup yields CDR1 GTSNPN and CDR2 SVGIG (reference sequence). V gave up 4 bases and J gave up 4 bases; unmatched junction bases: 13. The CDR3 runs to 17 residues. Written as DNA, the CDR3 is TGTGCCTGGAAAAGGGGGCGGACGAAAACGGGGGCCAACGTCCTGACTTTC. It yields the protein CAWKRGRTKTGANVLTF.

J is TRBJ2-3 and V is TRBV9; TRBD2 matches at 9 bases. Germline V gene sequence: CDR1 SGDLS, CDR2 YYNGEE. V shed 4 bases, J shed 5 bases, and the junction held 11 bases outside the gene matches. The CDR3 runs 16 residues. In nucleotides, the CDR3 is TGTGCCAGCAGCCTCAGGCCGGGACTAGCAAGAGATACGCAGTATTTT. Residues: CASSLRPGLARDTQYF.

V is TRBV4-2 and J is TRBJ2-2; 7 bases agree with TRBD2. V lost 0 bases to trimming and J lost 1 base; unmatched junction nucleotides: 5. This CDR3 contains 17 residues. Germline V gene lookup returns CDR1 LGHNA and CDR2 YNFKEQ. The CDR3 DNA sequence: TGTGCCAGCAGCCAAGATCTCGGGGGGAAGAACACCGGGGAGCTGTTTTTT. It is translated as CASSQDLGGKNTGELFF.

This chain links TRBV6-6 with TRBJ1-2; TRBD1 aligns across 7 bases. From germline, CDR1 is MNHNY and CDR2 SVGAGI (reference sequence). The V gene end was trimmed by 6 bases and the J gene end by 0 bases; junction bases not matched to a gene: 4. CDR3 length: 14 residues. CDR3 DNA: TGTGCCAGCAGGCGGGACAGACCTAACTATGGCTACACCTTC. Translating it yields CASRRDRPNYGYTF.

The chain couples TRBV5-1 to TRBJ1-2, with D perhaps matching TRBD1 (5 bases). V lost 0 bases, J lost 4 bases, and 13 bases lay in between. Germline lookup yields CDR1 SGHRS and CDR2 YFSETQ. This CDR3 comprises 15 residues. The CDR3 bases are TGCGCCAGCAGCTTGGAGGAGGGGAAGGCCTATGGCTACACCTTC. Its protein is CASSLEEGKAYGYTF.

The chain couples TRBV19 to TRBJ1-1; TRBD1 might be the D (5 bases). V was cut by 5 bases and J by 6 bases, with 13 bases left in between. CDR1 is LNHDA, CDR2 SQIVND, per germline (reference sequence). This CDR3 is built from 13 residues. The CDR3 protein is CASSSPGLSEAFF. CDR3 bases: TGTGCCAGTAGTTCCCCAGGGTTATCTGAAGCTTTCTTT. The full variable domain, completed using reference TRBV19 and TRBJ1-1, is DGGITQSPKYLFRKEGQNVTLSCEQNLNHDAMYWYRQDPGQGLRLIYYSQIVNDFQKGDIAEGYSVSREKKESFPLTVTSAQKNPTAFYLCASSSPGLSEAFFGQGTRLTVV.

This rearrangement joins TRBV27 to TRBJ2-1; 13 nucleotides align to TRBD2. With 0 bases clipped from V and 4 bases from J, the junction kept 0 bases outside the gene matches. CDR1 is MNHEY and CDR2 is SMNVEV in the germline V gene (reference sequence). CDR3 size: 16 residues. CDR3 DNA: TGTGCCAGCAGTTTATCACTAGCGGGAGGGTACAATGAGCAGTTCTTC. The encoded protein is CASSLSLAGGYNEQFF.

The chain combines TRBV19 with TRBJ2-7, with TRBD1 matching over 10 bases. Trimming cost V 2 bases and J 4 bases; bases outside gene matches: 5. The CDR3 covers 15 residues. CDR1 is LNHDA, CDR2 SQIVND, per germline (reference sequence). In DNA, the CDR3 is TGTGCCAGTAGTATAACGGACAGGGGGGGATACGAGCAGTACTTC. It yields the protein CASSITDRGGYEQYF.

This chain links TRBV5-1 with TRBJ2-7; tentatively, D is TRBD1 (5 bases). Trimming stripped 0 bases from V and 0 bases from J, with 7 bases between. The CDR3 spans 14 residues. Germline CDR1 reads SGHRS; CDR2 reads YFSETQ. CDR3 nucleotides: TGCGCCAGCAGCTTGGACAGGACCTCCTACGAGCAGTACTTC. It encodes CASSLDRTSYEQYF.